This T cell receptor beta chain was documented in a study of shared clonotypes between healthy human individuals. About the study: Two female and a few male donors aged 18 to 49 were enrolled. Donors had three CD4 naive, three CD4 memory, two CD8 naive and one CD8 memory plate apiece.

Naive CD8 populations comprised CD45RO-negative cells positively selected for CCR7, excluding terminally differentiated effector memory CD45RA+ cells. Every donor, a Caucasian adult, lived in Nashville, Tennessee. CDR3 length equals 15 residues. Germline values: CDR1 MGHRA, CDR2 YSYEKL. Between the trimmed V and J ends, which lost 1 base and 3 bases, there was a span of 11 bases. Note on this clone: Additional DNA sequences in this sample encode the identical CDR3.

In the original analysis: Junction-only sequences without quality scores came from ImmunoSEQ, so filtering differed. Profiling relied on immunoSEQ multiplex PCR, and the TCRdb table lists in-frame clones only, not all of them. V and J calls plus clone size are reproduced from that table; the DNA served to infer D and trimming. The sample includes about 2 million clones, roughly 94% of them seen just once. V and J are TRBV4-1 and TRBJ2-3; a weak D match, TRBD1 (6 bases). This TCR was sampled from a man younger than 30 in good health. Specimen: naive CD8+ T cells sorted from blood. CDR3 bases: TGCGCCAGCAGCCAAGGAGGGGGTAGTACAGATACGCAGTATTTT. This gives the protein CASSQGGGSTDTQYF.